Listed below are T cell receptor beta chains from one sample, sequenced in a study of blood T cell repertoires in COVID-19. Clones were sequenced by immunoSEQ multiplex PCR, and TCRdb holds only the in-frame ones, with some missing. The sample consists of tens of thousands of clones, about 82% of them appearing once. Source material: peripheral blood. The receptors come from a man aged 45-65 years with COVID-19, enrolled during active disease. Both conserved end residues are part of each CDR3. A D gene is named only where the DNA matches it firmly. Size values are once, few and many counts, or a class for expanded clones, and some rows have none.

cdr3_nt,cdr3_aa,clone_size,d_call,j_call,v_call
TGTGCCAGCAAAATTCGCAGGCCAGCTTCCAATACGCAGTATTTT,CASKIRRPASNTQYF,.,.,TRBJ2-3,TRBV27
TGTGCCAGCAGTAATCAGGACAGGCTGGGCACTGAAGCTTTCTTT,CASSNQDRLGTEAFF,.,TRBD1,TRBJ1-1,TRBV6-2/TRBV6-3
TGTGCCAGCAGCTCATCGAGTGGGAACACTGAAGCTTTCTTT,CASSSSSGNTEAFF,.,.,TRBJ1-1,TRBV6-5
TGTGCCAGCACCGTACTAGCGGGAGGGCCGGGGGATACGCAGTATTTT,CASTVLAGGPGDTQYF,.,TRBD2,TRBJ2-3,TRBV9
TGTGCCAGCACGGGAGGGCGGGGAGCCAAAAACATTCAGTACTTC,CASTGGRGAKNIQYF,.,TRBD2,TRBJ2-4,TRBV2
TGTGCCAGCAGTTTTAAGGGGCCTTATCAGCCCCAGCATTTT,CASSFKGPYQPQHF,.,.,TRBJ1-5,TRBV28
TGTGCCAGCAGCAGACGCCGACAGGGAAGTCGAGCTTTCTTT,CASSRRRQGSRAFF,.,TRBD1,TRBJ1-1,TRBV5-6
TGTGCCACAAGTACAGGGTGGGAGACCCAGTACTTC,CATSTGWETQYF,.,.,TRBJ2-5,TRBV28
TGTGCCAGCAGTTTGGACAGGAGATACTCTAACTATGGCTACACCTTC,CASSLDRRYSNYGYTF,.,TRBD1,TRBJ1-2,TRBV6-5
TGTGCCAGCAGCTTAGCGGGGGGTGGGCAGCCCCAGCATTTT,CASSLAGGGQPQHF,few,.,TRBJ1-5,TRBV7-9
TGTGCCAGTAGTATGGCCTTGGACTCCCGGGGTCGTGCTTTCTTT,CASSMALDSRGRAFF,.,.,TRBJ1-1,TRBV19
TGTGCCAGCGGGCTTCGGGAGGACACTTCCTACGAGCAGTACTTC,CASGLREDTSYEQYF,medium-sized,TRBD2,TRBJ2-7,TRBV6-6
TGTGCCAGCTCCGGCGAGGACACAGCCTACGAGCAGTACTTC,CASSGEDTAYEQYF,.,.,TRBJ2-7,TRBV18
TGTGCGGCGAGGAGGACAGAGGAATATTCACCCCTCCACTTT,CAARRTEEYSPLHF,.,.,TRBJ1-6,TRBV10-3
TGTGCCAGCAGCGAGGGGGCCTCTTTCAATTCACCCCTCCACTTT,CASSEGASFNSPLHF,.,TRBD1,TRBJ1-6,TRBV9
TGTGCCAGCAGGTCAGGGTTGTCTCAGCCCCAGCATTTT,CASRSGLSQPQHF,.,.,TRBJ1-5,TRBV7-8
TGTGCCAGCAGTGCAAGACTAGCGGAAGGCTCTGATGAGCAGTTCTTC,CASSARLAEGSDEQFF,few,TRBD2,TRBJ2-1,TRBV6-2/TRBV6-3
TGCGCCAGCAGCCCAAGGTGGGGGGGCAACACCGGGGAGCTGTTTTTT,CASSPRWGGNTGELFF,once,.,TRBJ2-2,TRBV5-1
TGTGCCAGCAGCCCTAGGACAGGGGGACTTGGAAACACCATATATTTT,CASSPRTGGLGNTIYF,.,TRBD1,TRBJ1-3,TRBV3-1/TRBV3-2
TGTGCCAGCAGCTTAGGCGACAGGAATGGAAACACCATATATTTT,CASSLGDRNGNTIYF,.,.,TRBJ1-3,TRBV9
TGCAGCGCGGACATTACAGATACGCAGTATTTT,CSADITDTQYF,.,.,TRBJ2-3,TRBV29-1
TGTGCCAGCAGACCTTCGGGACAGGGGGTCGGGGAGCTGTTTTTT,CASRPSGQGVGELFF,.,TRBD1,TRBJ2-2,TRBV7-2
TGCAGCGTTGCCCTGGCAGGGAGGTCAGCAGATACGCAGTATTTT,CSVALAGRSADTQYF,.,.,TRBJ2-3,TRBV29-1
TGTGCCAGCAGTGGTGCCGGACAGGGAACCTATGGCTACACCTTC,CASSGAGQGTYGYTF,.,TRBD1,TRBJ1-2,TRBV2
TGTGCCGTATCCGGAGTCAATGAAAAACTGTTTTTT,CAVSGVNEKLFF,.,.,TRBJ1-4,TRBV6-5
TGTGCCAGCAGCGTAGCGTGGGAGGGCCAGAAGCGGGAGACCCAGTACTTC,CASSVAWEGQKRETQYF,.,TRBD2,TRBJ2-5,TRBV9
TGTGCCAGCAGTAACTCAGGGTCTGGCGGCTACACCTTC,CASSNSGSGGYTF,.,.,TRBJ1-2,TRBV12-3/TRBV12-4
TGCAGTGCTAGTCCTGGAGGGGGGGCGCGCAATCAGCCCCAGCATTTT,CSASPGGGARNQPQHF,few,.,TRBJ1-5,TRBV20-1